Described below is a single T cell receptor beta chain sequence and its context. TCRdb re-called the RACE reads through MiXCR, storing one row per CDR3 protein. The sample has 85,000 or so distinct CDR3 sequences; about 10% are singletons. The data originate from a study of human T cells and chemical hapten exposure. Study in general: Sensitization employed 2% DPC on approximately 2 cm by approximately 2 cm of upper inner arm skin.

Germline V gene sequence: CDR1 MNHEY, CDR2 SVGEGT. The V end was cut by 6 bases, the J end by 7 bases, with 13 bases between. CDR3 length: 14 residues. The time point denotes: patch test 1, 2 weeks after DPC sensitization. Described treatment: therapeutic diphenylcyclopropenone sensitization with weekly scalp DPC. This clonotype originated in a woman between 50 and 59 years old with alopecia areata. Some clones in this sample may be carry-over from other donors' samples. The chain is built from TRBV6-2 or TRBV6-3 and TRBJ1-6, with D hard to call. The sample was whole blood, taken in connection with sensitization to the hapten diphenylcyclopropenone (DPC). CDR3 nucleotide sequence: TGTGCCAGCAGCCAACTGGCCTGGAATTCACCCCTCCACTTT. Residues: CASSQLAWNSPLHF.